One sample yielded the 16 T cell receptor beta chains listed below, sequenced in a study of human T cells and chemical hapten exposure. TCRdb re-derived calls from the RACE reads in MiXCR, one entry per CDR3 protein. The sample holds 380,000 or so distinct CDR3 sequences, approximately 4.4% seen once. Indicated time point: patch test 1, 2 weeks after DPC sensitization. Treatment given: therapeutic diphenylcyclopropenone sensitization with weekly scalp DPC. The sample was whole blood, taken in connection with sensitization to the hapten diphenylcyclopropenone (DPC). These receptors all stem from a woman in her forties or fifties with alopecia areata. Some clones in this sample may be carry-over from other donors' samples.

The rearrangement joins TRBV18 to TRBJ2-7; TRBD2 might be the D (5 bases). There are 14 residues in the CDR3. The V gene's germline CDR1 is KGHSH and CDR2 LQKENI. Trimming cost V 6 bases and J 3 bases, with 15 bases left between them. The CDR3 DNA reads TGTGCCAGCTCGCGAAGGGAGATACTCTACGAGCAGTACTTC. Translated: CASSRREILYEQYF.

This clonotype was detected ten times or more. The chain links TRBV11-2 to TRBJ2-7; 9 bases fit TRBD1. J gave up 2 bases and V 7 bases, and 6 bases lay outside the gene matches. Germline CDR1 SGHAT, CDR2 FQNNGV. The CDR3 is 14 residues long. The CDR3 nucleotides are TGTGCCAGCACCCCAACAGGGGGCGCCTACGAGCAGTACTTC. Translation gives CASTPTGGAYEQYF.

This clonotype was seen only a few times. The chain carries TRBV6-2 or TRBV6-3 and TRBJ2-1; D not certain. V lost 4 bases and J 10 bases, leaving 11 bases between the germline ends. This CDR3 is built from 12 residues. Germline values: CDR1 MNHEY, CDR2 SVGEGT. The CDR3 loop is CASSSPGGEQFF. CDR3 sequence (DNA): TGTGCCAGCAGTTCCCCCGGTGGCGAGCAGTTCTTC.

This clonotype was detected a few times. The chain links TRBV9 to TRBJ2-3, with TRBD2 as a possible D gene (5 bases). Germline CDR1 reads SGDLS; CDR2 reads YYNGEE. The CDR3 runs 18 residues. Trimming shortened V by 0 bases and J by 3 bases, and 20 bases separated the two germline ends. This CDR3 reads CASSVAPTTQTGTDTQYF. In DNA form, the CDR3 reads TGTGCCAGCAGCGTAGCCCCGACAACCCAAACGGGAACAGATACGCAGTATTTT.

V and J are TRBV29-1 and TRBJ1-1; D gene uncertain. Trimming left V 0 bases short and J 0 bases short, with 8 bases between. Per germline, CDR1 SQVTM and CDR2 ANQGSEA. The CDR3 has 14 residues. CDR3 bases: TGCAGCGTTGAAGAACGGCATCTGAACACTGAAGCTTTCTTT. Translated: CSVEERHLNTEAFF.

This chain uses TRBV13 with TRBJ2-3; no clear D. There are 12 residues in the CDR3. The germline V gene has CDR1 PRHDT and CDR2 FYEKMQ (reference sequence). V lost 5 bases and J 1 base, leaving 4 bases between the germline ends. CDR3 amino acids: CASSIRTDTQYF. CDR3 nucleotides: TGTGCCAGCAGCATCCGCACAGATACGCAGTATTTT.

This clonotype showed up many times. The rearrangement uses TRBV15 and TRBJ2-3; 12 bases are shared with TRBD2. Losses at the gene ends were 5 bases for V and 6 bases for J; bases not matched to a gene: 6. The CDR3 extends over 15 amino acids. In germline, CDR1 is LNHNV, CDR2 YYDKDF (reference sequence). CDR3 coding DNA: TGTGCCACCAGCCCCCGACTAGCGGGAGCCGATACGCAGTATTTT. This gives the protein CATSPRLAGADTQYF.

Many counts were recorded for this clonotype. The CDR3 region is CASGVIGGVDTQYF. The CDR3 coding sequence is TGCGCCAGCGGGGTGATTGGCGGGGTAGATACGCAGTATTTT. The chain uses TRBV5-1 and TRBJ2-3; tentatively, D is TRBD2 (6 bases). This CDR3 has 14 residues. Germline V gives CDR1 SGHRS, CDR2 YFSETQ. V lost 7 bases to trimming and J lost 5 bases, with 17 bases between them.

This clonotype showed up just a few times. V gene TRBV29-1 combines with J gene TRBJ2-7; D remains unclear. The CDR3 spans 12 residues. Looked up from germline, CDR1 is SQVTM and CDR2 is ANQGSEA. The ends were cut back, 4 bases at V and 7 bases at J, with 14 bases in the middle. CDR3 bases: TGCAGCGTTGGGGGTCAGCTCCGGGAGCAGTACTTC. Amino acids: CSVGGQLREQYF.

Ten or more counts support this clonotype. This chain joins TRBV29-1 and TRBJ1-5; D is undetermined. The CDR3 runs to 12 residues. The germline V and J ends were trimmed by 7 bases and 2 bases, with 9 bases remaining between them. From germline, CDR1 is SQVTM and CDR2 ANQGSEA. CDR3 amino acids: CSAGSGNQPQHF. The CDR3 DNA is TGCAGCGCTGGGAGCGGCAATCAGCCCCAGCATTTT.

This clonotype showed up just a few times. The V and J genes are TRBV6-2 or TRBV6-3 and TRBJ1-1; 7 bases map to TRBD1. The CDR3 is made up of 13 amino acids. CDR1 and CDR2 from the germline V gene are MNHEY and SVGEGT. Germline trimming cut 4 bases from V and 7 bases from J; bases unmatched to any gene: 6. Written as DNA, the CDR3 is TGTGCCAGCAGTTCCCCGACAGGGAATGAAGCTTTCTTT. It encodes CASSSPTGNEAFF.

This clonotype came up many times. The chain carries TRBV28 and TRBJ1-5, with D hard to call. V was pared by 3 bases and J by 0 bases, with 15 bases between. CDR1 MDHEN and CDR2 SYDVKM come from the germline V gene. CDR3 size: 17 residues. CDR3 sequence reads: CASSFPGGVDSNQPQHF. As DNA, the CDR3 is TGTGCCAGCAGTTTCCCTGGCGGGGTCGATAGCAATCAGCCCCAGCATTTT.

Many counts were recorded for this clonotype. V gene TRBV5-1 combines with J gene TRBJ2-2, with TRBD1 matching 8 bases. CDR3 length: 15 residues. Unmatched junction bases numbered 5, after V lost 0 bases and J lost 7 bases. CDR1 SGHRS and CDR2 YFSETQ come from the germline V gene. The CDR3 bases are TGCGCCAGCAGCTTGGAGCAGGGGGCCCACGGGGAGCTGTTTTTT. Translating gives CASSLEQGAHGELFF.

This clonotype was seen at least ten times. V is TRBV6-5 and J is TRBJ1-1; 7 bases are a match to TRBD1. V shed 4 bases, J shed 1 base, and the junction held 6 bases outside the gene matches. The CDR3 has 15 amino acids. In germline, CDR1 is MNHEY, CDR2 SVGAGI. The CDR3 region is CASSLDRLSNTEAFF. CDR3 nucleotide sequence: TGTGCCAGCAGTTTGGACAGGTTATCGAACACTGAAGCTTTCTTT.

This clonotype appeared many times. The chain joins TRBV10-3 to TRBJ2-3, with D perhaps matching TRBD1 or TRBD2 (6 bases each). Between the trimmed V and J ends, which lost 9 bases and 2 bases, there was a span of 15 bases. Germline assignment: CDR1 ENHRY and CDR2 SYGVKD. The CDR3 has 14 residues. CDR3 coding DNA: TGTGCCATGAATTCGGGGGCGTTCACAGATACGCAGTATTTT. This gives the protein CAMNSGAFTDTQYF.

There are many counts of this clonotype. This sequence joins TRBV9 and TRBJ2-1; no definite D call. The CDR3 loop spans 12 amino acids. Germline-derived CDR1 and CDR2 are SGDLS and YYNGEE. The V end lost 0 bases, the J end lost 4 bases, and 2 bases lay between the germline ends. The CDR3 reads CASSVDYNEQFF. CDR3 nucleotides: TGTGCCAGCAGCGTAGATTACAATGAGCAGTTCTTC.